This TCR beta chain came from a study of T cells in narcolepsy. The data were produced by immunoSEQ multiplex PCR, yet TCRdb's version contains in-frame clones alone and is incomplete. The sample carries under 20,000 clones, 80% to 90% recorded once. Study-wide results and limits: No autoreactive T cell clone sequences appeared in some memory CD4+ repertoires. Autoreactive clonotypes reportedly recurred in blood of same and different patients, not controls. Same-patient CSF and blood CD4+ T cell clonotypes included HCRT-specific and TRIB2-specific autoreactive ones.

The CDR3 covers 13 residues. Trimming removed 5 bases at V and 5 bases at J, with 12 bases between. CDR1 SGHTA and CDR2 FQGTGA come from the germline V gene. With regard to this clone: Its antigen is not identified.

The sequence was collected from a human donor in good health. This chain links TRBV7-3 with TRBJ2-5, with D possibly being TRBD1 or TRBD2 (5 bases each). The material sequenced was memory (CD45RA-) CD4+ T cells from blood. This chain's CDR3 is CASSRGVAETQYF. The CDR3 coding sequence is TGTGCCAGCAGCCGAGGGGTAGCGGAGACCCAGTACTTC.